These T cell receptor beta chains were read from a single sample in a study of beta chain features in type 1 diabetes. Only in-frame clones appear in the TCRdb table, and some are missing; sequencing was by immunoSEQ multiplex PCR. The table lists roughly 220,000 clones, 16% of them singletons. Sequenced: naive CD4+ T cells from blood. The receptors originated from a man aged 30-40 years with type 1 diabetes. The CDR3 runs from the conserved cysteine through the conserved F or W. The order of the fields is V gene, clone size, D gene, J gene, CDR3 DNA, CDR3 protein. A D gene is named only where the DNA matches it firmly. Clone size is given for some rows only: seen once, a few or many times, or a class if the clone is expanded.

TRBV23-1	few	-	TRBJ2-3	TGCGCCAGGCTCCCCAAGACAAGCACAGATACGCAGTATTTT	CARLPKTSTDTQYF
TRBV6-1	-	-	TRBJ2-7	TGTGCCAACCTTGAAGTTCTACCAGAGCAGTACTTC	CANLEVLPEQYF
TRBV14	few	TRBD1	TRBJ2-5	TGTGCCAGCAGCCCGCTACCTGGGACAGATCAAGAGACCCAGTACTTC	CASSPLPGTDQETQYF
TRBV30	-	-	TRBJ1-4	TGTGCCTGGAGGCAGGTCGGGTTTGAAAAACTGTTTTTT	CAWRQVGFEKLFF
TRBV5-1	few	-	TRBJ2-3	TGCGCCAGCAGCGTTTTGCGGGCGGGAACAGATACGCAGTATTTT	CASSVLRAGTDTQYF
TRBV11-1	-	-	TRBJ2-5	TGTGCCAGCAGTAGTGCCACTTGGTACCAAGAGACCCAGTACTTC	CASSSATWYQETQYF
TRBV20-1	-	-	TRBJ2-7	TGCAGTGCAGGAGGGCACGACGAGCAGTACTTC	CSAGGHDEQYF
TRBV9	few	TRBD1	TRBJ2-4	TGTGCCAGCAGCCGGGACAGGGGTCAAAACATTCAGTACTTC	CASSRDRGQNIQYF
TRBV13	-	TRBD2	TRBJ2-1	TGTGCCAGCAGCACGGGACTAGCGGGCGAGTTGGAGTTCTTC	CASSTGLAGELEFF
TRBV29-1	few	-	TRBJ2-7	TGCAGCGTAAGACGAACCGGAGACGAGCAGTACTTC	CSVRRTGDEQYF
TRBV28	few	-	TRBJ2-7	TGTGCCAGCAGTTTATTCATAGAAGTGCAGTACTTC	CASSLFIEVQYF
TRBV9	-	-	TRBJ2-1	TGTGCCAGCGCCCCTCTAGGGTCCTACAATGAGCAGTTCTTC	CASAPLGSYNEQFF
TRBV11-2	-	TRBD2	TRBJ2-1	TGTGCCAGCAGCTTTACGACTAGCGGGAGCCATGAGCAGTTCTTC	CASSFTTSGSHEQFF
TRBV10-3	once	-	TRBJ2-1	TGTGCCATCAGTGCCGGACCCCGCGACAATGAGCAGTTCTTC	CAISAGPRDNEQFF
TRBV5-4	few	-	TRBJ2-7	TGTGCCAGCAGCGCCGGACAGACCCTCTGGTCAGGGCAGTACTTC	CASSAGQTLWSGQYF
TRBV7-9	-	TRBD2	TRBJ2-3	TGTGCCAGCAGCTTTCTAGCGGGTGAGGGGGATACGCAGTATTTT	CASSFLAGEGDTQYF
TRBV7-9	few	-	TRBJ2-5	TGTGCCAGCAGCTTAACTGGCGCGGACGGAGAGACCCAGTACTTC	CASSLTGADGETQYF
TRBV4-2	-	-	TRBJ1-1	TGTGCCAGCAGCCAAGTGGCCGTGAACACTGAAGCTTTCTTT	CASSQVAVNTEAFF
TRBV25-1	-	-	TRBJ1-1	TGTGCCAGCAGTGAATTGGGTCGTACCACTGAAGCTTTCTTT	CASSELGRTTEAFF
TRBV9	few	-	TRBJ2-3	TGTGCCAGCAGCGTCCCGACTAGCACAGATACGCAGTATTTT	CASSVPTSTDTQYF
TRBV9	few	-	TRBJ2-7	TGTGCCAGCAGCGCGCCGACGGAGTCCTACGAGCAGTACTTC	CASSAPTESYEQYF
TRBV9	few	-	TRBJ2-1	TGTGCCAGCAGCGTATTAGAAGCTCATGAGCAGTTCTTC	CASSVLEAHEQFF
TRBV11-2	-	-	TRBJ2-1	TGTGCCAGCAGCTTAGGGAGGGTGAATGAGCAGTTCTTC	CASSLGRVNEQFF
TRBV4-2	-	TRBD1	TRBJ2-7	TGTGCCAGCAGCCGGGAAGGACAGGGAACCTACGAGCAGTACTTC	CASSREGQGTYEQYF
TRBV29-1	few	TRBD1	TRBJ1-1	TGCAGCGTTGATTGGGCTGAGCTTTACGGGACAGCGAACACTGAAGCTTTCTTT	CSVDWAELYGTANTEAFF
TRBV27	few	-	TRBJ1-2	TGTGCCAGCAGTTTACACAGGGCGGCTGGCTACACCTTC	CASSLHRAAGYTF
TRBV5-1	once	TRBD2	TRBJ2-3	TGCGCCAGCAGCTTTCGGGAGGGAGGCACAGATACGCAGTATTTT	CASSFREGGTDTQYF
TRBV7-9	few	TRBD2	TRBJ2-7	TGTGCCAGCAGCTACACTAGCGGGTCCTACGAGCAGTACTTC	CASSYTSGSYEQYF
TRBV7-7	few	-	TRBJ2-2	TGTGCCAGCAGCTTAGGCCAGCCGAACACCGGGGAGCTGTTTTTT	CASSLGQPNTGELFF
TRBV6-6	-	-	TRBJ2-3	TGTGCCAGCAGAGTTGACCTCAATACGCAGTATTTT	CASRVDLNTQYF
TRBV5-1	-	TRBD1	TRBJ2-5	TGCGCCAGCAGCCCCGGGACAGGGCAAAAGGAGACCCAGTACTTC	CASSPGTGQKETQYF
TRBV2	-	TRBD1	TRBJ2-1	TGTGCCAGCACCAAGACAGGGTATGATGGTGAGCAGTTCTTC	CASTKTGYDGEQFF
TRBV29-1	-	-	TRBJ1-2	TGCAGCGCACGAACAGGGCTAGAGGGCTACACCTTC	CSARTGLEGYTF
TRBV20-1	few	-	TRBJ2-1	TGCAGTGCTAGGGGGGGCGGTGAGCAGTTCTTC	CSARGGGEQFF
TRBV30	-	TRBD2	TRBJ2-6	TGTGCCGGGACTACCACCTCTGGGGCCAACGTCCTGACTTTC	CAGTTTSGANVLTF
TRBV29-1	few	-	TRBJ2-2	TGCAGCGTTGGCAGAACTCGTTTTCTGAGCACCGGGGAGCTGTTTTTT	CSVGRTRFLSTGELFF